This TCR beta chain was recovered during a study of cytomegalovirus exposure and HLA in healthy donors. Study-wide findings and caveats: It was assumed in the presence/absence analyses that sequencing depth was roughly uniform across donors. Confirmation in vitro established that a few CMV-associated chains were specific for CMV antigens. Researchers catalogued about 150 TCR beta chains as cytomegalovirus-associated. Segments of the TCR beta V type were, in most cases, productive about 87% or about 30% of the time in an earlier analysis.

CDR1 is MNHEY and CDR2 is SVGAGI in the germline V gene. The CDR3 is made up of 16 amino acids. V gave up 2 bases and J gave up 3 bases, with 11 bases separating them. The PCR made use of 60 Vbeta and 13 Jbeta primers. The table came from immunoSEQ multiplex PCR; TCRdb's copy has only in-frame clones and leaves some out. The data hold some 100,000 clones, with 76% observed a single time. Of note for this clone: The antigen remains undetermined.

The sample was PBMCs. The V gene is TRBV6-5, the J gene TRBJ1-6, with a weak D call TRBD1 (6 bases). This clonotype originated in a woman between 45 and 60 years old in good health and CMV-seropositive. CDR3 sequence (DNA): TGTGCCAGCAGTTACGGGGGCCTGGACTATAATTCACCCCTCCACTTT. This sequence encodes CASSYGGLDYNSPLHF.